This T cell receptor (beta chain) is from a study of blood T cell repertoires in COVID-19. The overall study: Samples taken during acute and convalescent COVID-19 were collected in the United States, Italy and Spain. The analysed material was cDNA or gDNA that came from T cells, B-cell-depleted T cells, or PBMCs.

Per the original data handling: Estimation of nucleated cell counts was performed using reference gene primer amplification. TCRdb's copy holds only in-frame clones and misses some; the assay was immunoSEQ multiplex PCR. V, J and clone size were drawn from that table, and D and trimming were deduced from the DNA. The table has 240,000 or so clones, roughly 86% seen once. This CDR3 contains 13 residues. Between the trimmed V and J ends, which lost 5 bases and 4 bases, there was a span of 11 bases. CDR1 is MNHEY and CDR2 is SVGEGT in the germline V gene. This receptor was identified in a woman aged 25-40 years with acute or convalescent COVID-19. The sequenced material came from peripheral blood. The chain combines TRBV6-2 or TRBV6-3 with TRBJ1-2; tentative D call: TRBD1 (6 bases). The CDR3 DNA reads TGTGCCAGCAGTGCAACAGGGAGCTATGGCTACACCTTC. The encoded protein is CASSATGSYGYTF.